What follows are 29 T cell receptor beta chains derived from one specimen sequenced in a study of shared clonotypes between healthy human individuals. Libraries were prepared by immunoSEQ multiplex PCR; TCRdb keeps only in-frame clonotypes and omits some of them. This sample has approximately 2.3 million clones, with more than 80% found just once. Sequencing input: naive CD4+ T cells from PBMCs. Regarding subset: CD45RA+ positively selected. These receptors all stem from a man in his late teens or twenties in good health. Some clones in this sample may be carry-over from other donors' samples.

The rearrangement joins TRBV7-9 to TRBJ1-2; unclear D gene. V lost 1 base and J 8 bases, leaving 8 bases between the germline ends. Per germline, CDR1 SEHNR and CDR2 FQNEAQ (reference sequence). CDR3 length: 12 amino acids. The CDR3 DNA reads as TGTGCCAGCAGCTTAGTCCGTGGAGGCTACACCTTC. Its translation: CASSLVRGGYTF.

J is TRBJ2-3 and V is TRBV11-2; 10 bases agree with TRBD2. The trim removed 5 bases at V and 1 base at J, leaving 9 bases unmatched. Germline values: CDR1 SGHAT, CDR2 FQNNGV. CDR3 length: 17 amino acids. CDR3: CASSPMLGTSGTDTQYF. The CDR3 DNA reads TGTGCCAGCAGCCCCATGTTGGGGACTAGCGGCACAGATACGCAGTATTTT.

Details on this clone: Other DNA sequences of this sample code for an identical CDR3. The CDR3 DNA is TGTGCCAGCAGTCCCGGGAACTATGGCTACACCTTC. Translation: CASSPGNYGYTF. The chain combines TRBV7-9 with TRBJ1-2; D unclear. The germline V and J ends were trimmed by 6 bases and 2 bases, with 7 bases remaining between them. This CDR3 spans 12 amino acids. Per the germline V gene, CDR1 is SEHNR and CDR2 is FQNEAQ (reference sequence).

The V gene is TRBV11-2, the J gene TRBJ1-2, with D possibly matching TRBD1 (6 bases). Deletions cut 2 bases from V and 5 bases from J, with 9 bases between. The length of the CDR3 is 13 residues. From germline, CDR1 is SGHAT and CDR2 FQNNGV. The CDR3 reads CASSLTGKYGYTF. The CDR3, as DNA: TGTGCCAGCAGCTTAACAGGGAAATATGGCTACACCTTC. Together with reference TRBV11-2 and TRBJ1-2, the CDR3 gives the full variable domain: EAGVAQSPRYKIIEKRQSVAFWCNPISGHATLYWYQQILGQGPKLLIQFQNNGVVDDSQLPKDRFSAERLKGVDSTLKIQPAKLEDSAVYLCASSLTGKYGYTFGSGTRLTVV.

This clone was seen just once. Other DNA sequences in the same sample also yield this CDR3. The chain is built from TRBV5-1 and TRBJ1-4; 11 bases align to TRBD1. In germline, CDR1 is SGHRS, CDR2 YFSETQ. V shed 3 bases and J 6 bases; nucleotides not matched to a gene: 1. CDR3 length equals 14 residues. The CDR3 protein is CASSWDRGDEKLFF. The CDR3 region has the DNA TGCGCCAGCAGCTGGGACAGGGGGGATGAAAAACTGTTTTTT.

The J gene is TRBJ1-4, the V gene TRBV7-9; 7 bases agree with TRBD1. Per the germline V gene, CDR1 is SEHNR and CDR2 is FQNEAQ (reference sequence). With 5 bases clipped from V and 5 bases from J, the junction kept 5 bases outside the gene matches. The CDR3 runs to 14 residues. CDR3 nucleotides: TGTGCCAGCAGCCCGGGACAGTCGAATGAAAAACTGTTTTTT. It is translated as CASSPGQSNEKLFF.

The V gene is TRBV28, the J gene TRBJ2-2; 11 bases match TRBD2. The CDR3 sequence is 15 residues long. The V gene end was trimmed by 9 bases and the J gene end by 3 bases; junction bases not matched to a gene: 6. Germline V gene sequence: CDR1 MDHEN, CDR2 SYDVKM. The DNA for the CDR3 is TGTGCCAGTTCAGGGACTAGCGGATACACCGGGGAGCTGTTTTTT. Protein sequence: CASSGTSGYTGELFF.

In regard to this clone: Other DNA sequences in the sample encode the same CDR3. DNA for the CDR3: TGTGCCAGCAGGACGGGGGGGAATCAGCCCCAGCATTTT. Its translation is CASRTGGNQPQHF. The rearrangement joins TRBV28 to TRBJ1-5, with D maybe TRBD1 (5 bases). The length of the CDR3 is 13 residues. V was cut by 6 bases and J by 4 bases, with 10 bases left in between. Germline V gene data show CDR1 as MDHEN and CDR2 as SYDVKM.

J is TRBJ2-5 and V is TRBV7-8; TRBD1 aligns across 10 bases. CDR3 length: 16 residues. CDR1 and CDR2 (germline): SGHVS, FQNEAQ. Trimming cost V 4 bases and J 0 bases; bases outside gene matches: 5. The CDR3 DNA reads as TGTGCCAGCAGCTCAAGGACAGGGGGACACCAAGAGACCCAGTACTTC. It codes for CASSSRTGGHQETQYF.

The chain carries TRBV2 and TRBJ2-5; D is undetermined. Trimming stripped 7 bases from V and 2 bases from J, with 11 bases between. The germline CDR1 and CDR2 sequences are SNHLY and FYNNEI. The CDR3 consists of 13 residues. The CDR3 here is CASNSQVQETQYF. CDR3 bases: TGTGCCAGCAATTCTCAGGTTCAAGAGACCCAGTACTTC.

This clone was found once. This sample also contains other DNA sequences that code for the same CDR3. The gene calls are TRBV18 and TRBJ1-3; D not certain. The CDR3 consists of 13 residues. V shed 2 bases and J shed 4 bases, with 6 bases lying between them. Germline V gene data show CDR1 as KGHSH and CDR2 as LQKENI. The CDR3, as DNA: TGTGCCAGCTCACCATTTCCCGGAAACACCATATATTTT. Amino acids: CASSPFPGNTIYF.

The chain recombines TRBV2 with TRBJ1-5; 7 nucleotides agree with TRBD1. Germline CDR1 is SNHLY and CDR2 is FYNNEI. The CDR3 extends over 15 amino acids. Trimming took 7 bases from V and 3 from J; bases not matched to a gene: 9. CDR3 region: CASTQSGTDNQPQHF. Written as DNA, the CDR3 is TGTGCCAGCACCCAATCCGGGACAGACAATCAGCCCCAGCATTTT.

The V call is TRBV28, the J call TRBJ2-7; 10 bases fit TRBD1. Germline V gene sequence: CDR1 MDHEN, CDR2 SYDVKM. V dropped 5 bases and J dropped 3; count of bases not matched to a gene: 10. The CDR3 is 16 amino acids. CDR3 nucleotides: TGTGCCAGCAGTGAAACCCGGGACAGGGGCTACTACGAGCAGTACTTC. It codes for CASSETRDRGYYEQYF.

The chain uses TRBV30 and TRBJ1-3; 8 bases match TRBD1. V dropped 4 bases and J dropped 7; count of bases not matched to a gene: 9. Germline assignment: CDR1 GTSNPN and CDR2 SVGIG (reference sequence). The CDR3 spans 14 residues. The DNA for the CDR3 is TGTGCCTGGAATTCTGCAGGGGGCAGTAACACCATATATTTT. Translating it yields CAWNSAGGSNTIYF. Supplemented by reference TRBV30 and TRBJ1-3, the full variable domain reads SQTIHQWPATLVQPVGSPLSLECTVEGTSNPNLYWYRQAAGRGLQLLFYSVGIGQISSEVPQNLSASRPQDRQFILSSKKLLLSDSGFYLCAWNSAGGSNTIYFGEGSWLTVV.

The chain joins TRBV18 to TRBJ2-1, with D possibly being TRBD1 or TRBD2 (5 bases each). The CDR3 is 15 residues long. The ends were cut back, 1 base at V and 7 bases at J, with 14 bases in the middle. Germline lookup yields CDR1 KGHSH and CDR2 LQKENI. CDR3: CASSPRDAGGNEQFF. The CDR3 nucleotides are TGTGCCAGCTCACCACGGGACGCTGGAGGTAATGAGCAGTTCTTC.

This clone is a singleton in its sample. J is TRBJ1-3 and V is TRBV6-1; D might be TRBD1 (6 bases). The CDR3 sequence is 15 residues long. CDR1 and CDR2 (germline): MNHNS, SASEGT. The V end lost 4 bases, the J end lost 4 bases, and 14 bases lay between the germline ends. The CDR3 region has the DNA TGTGCCAGCAGTGGGCGGGTGGACAGCGGAAACACCATATATTTT. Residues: CASSGRVDSGNTIYF.

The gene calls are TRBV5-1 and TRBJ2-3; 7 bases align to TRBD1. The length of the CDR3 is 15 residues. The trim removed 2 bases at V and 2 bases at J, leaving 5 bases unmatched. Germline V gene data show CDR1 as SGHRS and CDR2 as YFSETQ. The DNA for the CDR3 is TGCGCCAGCAGCTTAGGGACAGAGCCCACAGATACGCAGTATTTT. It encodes CASSLGTEPTDTQYF.

The CDR3 nucleotides read TGTGCCAGCAGCGCTTGGGACAGGGACACTGAAGCTTTCTTT. Encoded protein: CASSAWDRDTEAFF. V gene TRBV14 combines with J gene TRBJ1-1; 9 bases are a match to TRBD1. J gave up 3 bases and V 5 bases, and 4 bases lay outside the gene matches. Germline V gene lookup returns CDR1 SGHDN and CDR2 FVKESK. The CDR3 covers 14 residues.

This CDR3 reads CASSSRTSGRRDIQYF. The CDR3 DNA reads TGTGCCAGCAGCTCTCGGACTAGCGGGAGGAGGGACATTCAGTACTTC. The chain couples TRBV9 to TRBJ2-4, with 14 bases aligning to TRBD2. Looked up from germline, CDR1 is SGDLS and CDR2 is YYNGEE. CDR3 size: 16 residues. V was clipped by 4 bases and J by 8 bases; unmatched bases: 8.

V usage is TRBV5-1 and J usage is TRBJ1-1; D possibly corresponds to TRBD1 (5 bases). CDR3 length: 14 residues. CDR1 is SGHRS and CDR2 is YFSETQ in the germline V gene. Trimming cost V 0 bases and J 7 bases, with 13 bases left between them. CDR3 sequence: CASSLAGQGDEAFF. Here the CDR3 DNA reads TGCGCCAGCAGCTTGGCCGGACAAGGGGATGAAGCTTTCTTT.

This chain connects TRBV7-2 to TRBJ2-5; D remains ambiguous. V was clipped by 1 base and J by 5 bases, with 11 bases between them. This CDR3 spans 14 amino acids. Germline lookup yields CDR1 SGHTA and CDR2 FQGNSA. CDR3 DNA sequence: TGTGCCAGCAGCTTAGAACAGCGTTGGGAGACCCAGTACTTC. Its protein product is CASSLEQRWETQYF. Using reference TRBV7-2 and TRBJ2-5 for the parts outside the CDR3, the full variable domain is GAGVSQSPSNKVTEKGKDVELRCDPISGHTALYWYRQSLGQGLEFLIYFQGNSAPDKSGLPSDRFSAERTGGSVSTLTIQRTQQEDSAVYLCASSLEQRWETQYFGPGTRLLVL.

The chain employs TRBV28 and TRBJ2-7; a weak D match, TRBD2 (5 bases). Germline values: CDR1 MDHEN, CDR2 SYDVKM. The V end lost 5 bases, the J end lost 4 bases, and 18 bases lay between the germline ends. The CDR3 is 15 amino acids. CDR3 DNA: TGTGCCAGCAGTACACCCGGGGTTGGGAAATACGAGCAGTACTTC. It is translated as CASSTPGVGKYEQYF.

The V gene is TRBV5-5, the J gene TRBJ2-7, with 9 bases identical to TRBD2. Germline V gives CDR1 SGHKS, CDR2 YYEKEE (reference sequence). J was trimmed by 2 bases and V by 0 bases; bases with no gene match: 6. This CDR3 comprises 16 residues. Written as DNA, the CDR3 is TGTGCCAGCAGCTTGGTCGGGTCTAGCGGGACCTACGAGCAGTACTTC. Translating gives CASSLVGSSGTYEQYF.

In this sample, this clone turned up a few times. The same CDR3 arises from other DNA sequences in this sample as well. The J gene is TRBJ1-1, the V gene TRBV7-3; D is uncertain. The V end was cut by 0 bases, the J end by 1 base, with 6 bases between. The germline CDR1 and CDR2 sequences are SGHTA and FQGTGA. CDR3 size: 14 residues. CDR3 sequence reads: CASSLTGGNTEAFF. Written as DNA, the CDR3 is TGTGCCAGCAGCTTAACAGGAGGGAACACTGAAGCTTTCTTT.

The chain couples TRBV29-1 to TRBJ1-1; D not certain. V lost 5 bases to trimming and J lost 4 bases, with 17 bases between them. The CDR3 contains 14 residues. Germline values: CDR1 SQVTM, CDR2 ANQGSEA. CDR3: CSVFGPGMVTEAFF. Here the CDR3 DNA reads TGCAGCGTTTTCGGTCCGGGGATGGTCACTGAAGCTTTCTTT.

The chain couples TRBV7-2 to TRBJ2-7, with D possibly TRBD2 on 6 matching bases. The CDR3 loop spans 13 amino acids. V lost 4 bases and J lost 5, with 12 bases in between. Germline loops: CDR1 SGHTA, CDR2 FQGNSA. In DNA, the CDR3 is TGTGCCAGCAGCTCCGAAAGGGAGGACGAGCAGTACTTC. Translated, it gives CASSSEREDEQYF.

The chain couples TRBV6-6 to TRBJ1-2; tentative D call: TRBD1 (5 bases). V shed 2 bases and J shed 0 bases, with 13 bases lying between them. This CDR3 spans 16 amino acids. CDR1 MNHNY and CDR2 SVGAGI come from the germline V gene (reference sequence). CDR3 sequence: CASSYAVRGANYGYTF. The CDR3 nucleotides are TGTGCCAGCAGTTACGCAGTGAGGGGCGCTAACTATGGCTACACCTTC.

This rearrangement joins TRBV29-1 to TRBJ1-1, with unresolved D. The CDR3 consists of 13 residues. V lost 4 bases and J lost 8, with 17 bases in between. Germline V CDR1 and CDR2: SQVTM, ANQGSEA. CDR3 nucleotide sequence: TGCAGCGTTGGGTATCCGGCGGGCGGAGAAGCTTTCTTT. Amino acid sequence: CSVGYPAGGEAFF.

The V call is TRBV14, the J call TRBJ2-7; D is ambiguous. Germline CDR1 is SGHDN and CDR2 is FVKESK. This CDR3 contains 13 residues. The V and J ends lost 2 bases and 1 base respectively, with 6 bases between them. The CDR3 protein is CASSQSISYEQYF. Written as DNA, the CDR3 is TGTGCCAGCAGCCAATCTATTTCCTACGAGCAGTACTTC. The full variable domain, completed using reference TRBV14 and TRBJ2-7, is EAGVTQFPSHSVIEKGQTVTLRCDPISGHDNLYWYRRVMGKEIKFLLHFVKESKQDESGMPNNRFLAERTGGTYSTLKVQPAELEDSGVYFCASSQSISYEQYFGPGTRLTVT.